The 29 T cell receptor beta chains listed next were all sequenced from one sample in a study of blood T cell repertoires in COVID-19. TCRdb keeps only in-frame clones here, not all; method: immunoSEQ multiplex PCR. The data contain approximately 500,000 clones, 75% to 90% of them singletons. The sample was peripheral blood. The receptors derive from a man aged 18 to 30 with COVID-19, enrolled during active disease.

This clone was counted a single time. The CDR3 region is CASSEGRGPYEQYF. For the CDR3, the DNA is TGTGCCAGCAGTGAGGGCAGGGGGCCCTACGAGCAGTACTTC. The chain recombines TRBV6-1 with TRBJ2-7; 8 positions match TRBD1. The ends lost 3 bases at V and 2 bases at J; junction bases unmatched: 3. Germline V lookup: CDR1 MNHNS, CDR2 SASEGT. The CDR3 covers 14 residues.

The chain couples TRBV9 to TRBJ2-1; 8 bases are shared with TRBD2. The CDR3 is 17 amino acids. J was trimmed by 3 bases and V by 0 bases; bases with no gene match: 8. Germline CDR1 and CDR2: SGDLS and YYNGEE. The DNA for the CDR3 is TGTGCCAGCAGCGTAGGTAGCGGGGAGCTTAACTACAATGAGCAGTTCTTC. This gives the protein CASSVGSGELNYNEQFF.

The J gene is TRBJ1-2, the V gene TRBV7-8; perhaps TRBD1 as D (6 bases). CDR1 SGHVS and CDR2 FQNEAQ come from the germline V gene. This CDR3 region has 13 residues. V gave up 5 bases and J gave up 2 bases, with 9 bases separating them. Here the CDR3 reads CASSRDTNYGYTF. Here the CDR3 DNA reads TGTGCCAGCAGCAGGGACACAAACTATGGCTACACCTTC.

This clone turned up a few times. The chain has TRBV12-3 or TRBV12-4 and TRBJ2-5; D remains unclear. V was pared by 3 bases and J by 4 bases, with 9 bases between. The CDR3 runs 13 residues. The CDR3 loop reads CASSFSLTETQYF. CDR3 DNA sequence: TGTGCCAGCAGTTTCAGTCTTACAGAGACCCAGTACTTC.

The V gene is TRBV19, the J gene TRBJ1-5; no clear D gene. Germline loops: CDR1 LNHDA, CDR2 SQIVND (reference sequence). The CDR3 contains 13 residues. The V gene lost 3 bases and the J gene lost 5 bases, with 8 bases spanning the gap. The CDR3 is CASSITADQPQHF. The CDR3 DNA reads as TGTGCCAGTAGTATTACAGCCGATCAGCCCCAGCATTTT.

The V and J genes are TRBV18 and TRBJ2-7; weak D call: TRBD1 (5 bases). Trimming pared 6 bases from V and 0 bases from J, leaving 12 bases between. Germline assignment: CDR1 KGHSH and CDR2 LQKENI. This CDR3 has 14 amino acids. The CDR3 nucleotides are TGTGCCAGCTCGATCAGGGCCTCCTCCTACGAGCAGTACTTC. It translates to CASSIRASSYEQYF. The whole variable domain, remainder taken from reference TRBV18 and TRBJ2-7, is NAGVMQNPRHLVRRRGQEARLRCSPMKGHSHVYWYRQLPEEGLKFMVYLQKENIIDESGMPKERFSAEFPKEGPSILRIQQVVRGDSAAYFCASSIRASSYEQYFGPGTRLTVT.

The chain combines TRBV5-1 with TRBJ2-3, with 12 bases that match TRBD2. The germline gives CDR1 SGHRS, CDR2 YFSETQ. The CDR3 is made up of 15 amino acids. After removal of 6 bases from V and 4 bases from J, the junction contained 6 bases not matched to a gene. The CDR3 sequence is CASMASGRAADTQYF. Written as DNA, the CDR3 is TGCGCCAGCATGGCTAGCGGGAGGGCCGCAGATACGCAGTATTTT.

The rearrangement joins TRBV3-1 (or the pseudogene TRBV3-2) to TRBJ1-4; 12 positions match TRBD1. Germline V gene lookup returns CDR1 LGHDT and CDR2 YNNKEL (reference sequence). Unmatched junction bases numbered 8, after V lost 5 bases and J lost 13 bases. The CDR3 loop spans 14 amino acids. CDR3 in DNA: TGTGCCAGCAGCTCATCCGGGACAGGGGGCTCACTGTTTTTT. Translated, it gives CASSSSGTGGSLFF.

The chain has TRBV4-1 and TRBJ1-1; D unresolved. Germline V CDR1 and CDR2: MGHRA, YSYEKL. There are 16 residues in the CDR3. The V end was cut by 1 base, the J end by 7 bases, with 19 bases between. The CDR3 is CASSQVPFQIQIEAFF. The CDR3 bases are TGCGCCAGCAGCCAAGTTCCGTTCCAGATCCAGATTGAAGCTTTCTTT.

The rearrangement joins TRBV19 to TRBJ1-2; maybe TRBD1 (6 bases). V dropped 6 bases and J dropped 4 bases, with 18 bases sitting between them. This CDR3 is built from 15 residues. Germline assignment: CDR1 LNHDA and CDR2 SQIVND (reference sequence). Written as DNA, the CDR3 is TGTGCCAGTAGACCTGCAACAGGGATAGGCTATGGCTACACCTTC. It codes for CASRPATGIGYGYTF.

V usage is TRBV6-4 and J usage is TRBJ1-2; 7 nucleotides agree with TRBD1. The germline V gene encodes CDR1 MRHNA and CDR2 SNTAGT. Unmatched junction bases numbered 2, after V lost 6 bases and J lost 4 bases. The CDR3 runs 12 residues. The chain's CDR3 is CASRGDSYGYTF. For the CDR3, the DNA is TGTGCCAGCAGAGGGGACAGCTATGGCTACACCTTC.

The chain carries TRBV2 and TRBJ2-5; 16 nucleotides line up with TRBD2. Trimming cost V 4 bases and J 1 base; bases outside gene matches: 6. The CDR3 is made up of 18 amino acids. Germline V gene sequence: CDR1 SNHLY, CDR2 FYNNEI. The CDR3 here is CASSVPGLAGGAQETQYF. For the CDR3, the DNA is TGTGCCAGCAGTGTACCGGGACTAGCGGGAGGGGCCCAAGAGACCCAGTACTTC.

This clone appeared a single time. CDR3 nucleotide sequence: TGTGCCAGCAGCCACGGGACAGGGAGTTACGAGCAGTACTTC. This translates into CASSHGTGSYEQYF. The chain joins TRBV3-1 (or the pseudogene TRBV3-2) to TRBJ2-7, with 9 bases matching TRBD1. Germline loops: CDR1 LGHDT, CDR2 YNNKEL (reference sequence). Trimming took 3 bases from V and 4 from J; bases not matched to a gene: 4. The CDR3 is 14 amino acids.

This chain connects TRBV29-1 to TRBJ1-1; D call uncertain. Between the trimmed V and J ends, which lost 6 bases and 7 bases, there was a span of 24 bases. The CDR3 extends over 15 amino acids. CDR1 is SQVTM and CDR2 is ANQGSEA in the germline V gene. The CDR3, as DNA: TGCAGCGTCTCTCCGAGGTATTCCTCGCTGGGTGAAGCTTTCTTT. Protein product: CSVSPRYSSLGEAFF.

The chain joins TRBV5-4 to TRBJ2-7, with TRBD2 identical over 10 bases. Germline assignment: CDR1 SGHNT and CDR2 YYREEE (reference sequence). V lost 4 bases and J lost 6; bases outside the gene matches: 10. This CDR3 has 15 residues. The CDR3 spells CASSPSAGGQVEQYF. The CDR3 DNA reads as TGTGCCAGCAGCCCGTCAGCGGGGGGGCAGGTCGAGCAGTACTTC.

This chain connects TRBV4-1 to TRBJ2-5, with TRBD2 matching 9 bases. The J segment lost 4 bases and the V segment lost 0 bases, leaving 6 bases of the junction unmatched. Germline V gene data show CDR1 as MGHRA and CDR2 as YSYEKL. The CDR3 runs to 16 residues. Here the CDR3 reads CASSQEPAGGRETQYF. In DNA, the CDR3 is TGCGCCAGCAGCCAAGAACCAGCGGGGGGTAGAGAGACCCAGTACTTC.

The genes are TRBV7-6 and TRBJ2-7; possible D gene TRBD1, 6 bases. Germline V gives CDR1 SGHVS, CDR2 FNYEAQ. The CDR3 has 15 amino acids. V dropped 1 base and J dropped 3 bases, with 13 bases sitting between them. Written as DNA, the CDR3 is TGTGCCAGCAGCTTAGACGCAGGGGAAGGCTACGAGCAGTACTTC. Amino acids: CASSLDAGEGYEQYF.

Written as DNA, the CDR3 is TGTGCCAGCAGCCGTGGCCAGGAACTGTTTTTT. As protein: CASSRGQELFF. The chain couples TRBV5-4 to TRBJ1-4; D is unclear. This CDR3 spans 11 amino acids. Germline CDR1 is SGHNT and CDR2 is YYREEE (reference sequence). Trimming took 4 bases from V and 12 from J, leaving 10 bases between them. Drawing the rest from reference TRBV5-4 and TRBJ1-4, the complete variable domain is ETGVTQSPTHLIKTRGQQVTLRCSSQSGHNTVSWYQQALGQGPQFIFQYYREEENGRGNFPPRFSGLQFPNYSSELNVNALELDDSALYLCASSRGQELFFGSGTQLSVL.

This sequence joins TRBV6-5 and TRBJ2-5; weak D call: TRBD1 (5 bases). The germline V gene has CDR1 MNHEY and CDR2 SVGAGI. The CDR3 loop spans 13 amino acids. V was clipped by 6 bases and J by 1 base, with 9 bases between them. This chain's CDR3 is CASRRTSQETQYF. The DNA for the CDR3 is TGTGCCAGCAGAAGGACATCCCAAGAGACCCAGTACTTC.

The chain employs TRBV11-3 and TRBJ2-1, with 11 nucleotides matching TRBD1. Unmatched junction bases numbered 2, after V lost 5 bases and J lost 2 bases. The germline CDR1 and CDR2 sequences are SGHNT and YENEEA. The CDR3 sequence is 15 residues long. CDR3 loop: CASSAGQGAYNEQFF. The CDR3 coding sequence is TGTGCCAGCAGCGCGGGACAGGGGGCCTACAATGAGCAGTTCTTC.

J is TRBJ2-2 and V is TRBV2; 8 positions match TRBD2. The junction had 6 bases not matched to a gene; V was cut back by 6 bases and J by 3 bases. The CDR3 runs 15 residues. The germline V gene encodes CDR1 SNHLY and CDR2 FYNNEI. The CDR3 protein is CASRGLGSYTGELFF. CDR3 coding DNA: TGTGCCAGCAGGGGACTAGGCTCTTACACCGGGGAGCTGTTTTTT.

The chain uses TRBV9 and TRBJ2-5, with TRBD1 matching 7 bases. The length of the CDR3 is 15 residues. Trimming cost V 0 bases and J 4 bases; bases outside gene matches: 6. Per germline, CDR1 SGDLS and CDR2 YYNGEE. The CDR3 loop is CASSVGGTALETQYF. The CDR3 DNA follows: TGTGCCAGCAGCGTAGGGGGGACAGCTCTAGAGACCCAGTACTTC.

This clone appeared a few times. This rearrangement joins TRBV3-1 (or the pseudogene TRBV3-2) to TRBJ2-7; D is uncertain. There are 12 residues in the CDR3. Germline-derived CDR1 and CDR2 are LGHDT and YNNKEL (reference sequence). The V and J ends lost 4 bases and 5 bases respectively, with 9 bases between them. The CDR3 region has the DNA TGTGCCAGCAGCCGAGTAGCTGACGAGCAGTACTTC. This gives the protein CASSRVADEQYF.

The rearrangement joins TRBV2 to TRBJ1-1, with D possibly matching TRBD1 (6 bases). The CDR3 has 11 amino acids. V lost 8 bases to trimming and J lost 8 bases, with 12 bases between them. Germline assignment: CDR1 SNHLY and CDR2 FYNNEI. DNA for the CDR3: TGTGCCAGCCGTCTCCAGGGGGAAGCTTTCTTT. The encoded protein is CASRLQGEAFF.

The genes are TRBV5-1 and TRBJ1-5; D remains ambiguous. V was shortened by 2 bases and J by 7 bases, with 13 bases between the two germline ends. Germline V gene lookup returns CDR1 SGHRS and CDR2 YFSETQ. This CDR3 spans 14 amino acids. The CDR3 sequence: CASSFGGVGQPQHF. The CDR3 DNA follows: TGCGCCAGCAGCTTTGGCGGGGTCGGACAGCCCCAGCATTTT.

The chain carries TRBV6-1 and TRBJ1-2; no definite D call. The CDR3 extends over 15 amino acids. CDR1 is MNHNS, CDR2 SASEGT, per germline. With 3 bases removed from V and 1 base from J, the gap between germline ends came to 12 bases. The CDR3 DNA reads TGTGCCAGCAGTGACGACGGGGTTGGTAACTATGGCTACACCTTC. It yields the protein CASSDDGVGNYGYTF.

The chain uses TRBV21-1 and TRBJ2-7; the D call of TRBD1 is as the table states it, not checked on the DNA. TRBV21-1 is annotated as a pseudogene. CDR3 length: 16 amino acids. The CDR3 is CASSKGWTVTFYEQYF. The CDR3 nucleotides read TGTGCCAGCAGCAAAGGTTGGACAGTTACCTTCTACGAGCAGTACTTC.

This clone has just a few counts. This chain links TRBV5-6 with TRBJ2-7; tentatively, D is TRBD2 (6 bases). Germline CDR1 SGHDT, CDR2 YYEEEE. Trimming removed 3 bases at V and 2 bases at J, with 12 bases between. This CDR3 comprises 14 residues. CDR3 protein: CASSSGDGTYEQYF. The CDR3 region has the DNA TGTGCCAGCAGCTCGGGGGACGGGACCTACGAGCAGTACTTC.

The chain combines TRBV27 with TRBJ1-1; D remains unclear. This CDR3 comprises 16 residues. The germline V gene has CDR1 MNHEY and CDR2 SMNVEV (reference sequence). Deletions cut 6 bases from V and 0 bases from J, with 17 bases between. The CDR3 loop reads CASSERALAMNTEAFF. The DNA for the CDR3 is TGTGCCAGCAGCGAGCGGGCACTTGCTATGAACACTGAAGCTTTCTTT.